The 21 T cell receptor beta chains presented below share a single source sample, sequenced in a study of metastatic and nonmetastatic thyroid tumors. Before thyroid surgery, none of the patients had received any treatment. TCRdb ran MiXCR on the PCR reads. The sample records about 20,000 clones, over 20% being singletons. The sequenced material came from tumor tissue. These TCRs come from a female donor with papillary thyroid cancer or a benign thyroid nodule (not recorded which). Some clones in this sample may be carry-over from other donors' samples.

This clone was seen ten or more times. The V call is TRBV12-3 or TRBV12-4, the J call TRBJ2-3; D gene ambiguous. The V end lost 3 bases, the J end lost 2 bases, and 9 bases lay between the germline ends. There are 14 residues in the CDR3. This CDR3 is CASSLDQHTDTQYF. The CDR3 DNA sequence: TGTGCCAGCAGTTTGGATCAACACACAGATACGCAGTATTTT.

This clone appeared many times. This chain connects TRBV20-1 to TRBJ2-7, with D perhaps assigned TRBD1 or TRBD2 (6 bases each). The germline gives CDR1 DFQATT, CDR2 SNEGSKA (reference sequence). CDR3 length: 14 residues. Trimming stripped 5 bases from V and 2 bases from J, with 16 bases between. The DNA for the CDR3 is TGCAGTGCTGGGCTCCGGGGGCCAGCCTACGAGCAGTACTTC. This codes for CSAGLRGPAYEQYF.

This clone was counted many times. The gene calls are TRBV5-1 and TRBJ2-5, with D perhaps assigned TRBD1 or TRBD2 (5 bases each). Germline assignment: CDR1 SGHRS and CDR2 YFSETQ. The CDR3 totals 14 residues. V was shortened by 4 bases and J by 5 bases, with 15 bases between the two germline ends. DNA for the CDR3: TGCGCCAGCAGCAACTGGGACGTGGCGGAGACCCAGTACTTC. Translated, it gives CASSNWDVAETQYF.

This clone has ten or more counts. The chain combines TRBV19 with TRBJ1-5; 8 bases agree with TRBD1. Germline values: CDR1 LNHDA, CDR2 SQIVND (reference sequence). The CDR3 length is 15 residues. J gave up 7 bases and V 5 bases, and 10 bases lay outside the gene matches. For the CDR3, the DNA is TGTGCCAGTAGTTTCCCGGACAGGGTGACACAGCCCCAGCATTTT. Residues: CASSFPDRVTQPQHF.

This clone showed up many times. At the DNA level, this CDR3 is encoded by other sequences in the same sample as well. The chain couples TRBV28 to TRBJ1-4; no firm D call. Germline loops: CDR1 MDHEN, CDR2 SYDVKM. Trimming removed 3 bases from V and 6 bases from J, with 8 bases in between. The CDR3 has 13 amino acids. CDR3 bases: TGTGCCAGCAGTTTGGACGGGGATGAAAAACTGTTTTTT. Translated: CASSLDGDEKLFF.

This clone has at least ten counts. The J gene is TRBJ2-1, the V gene TRBV11-2; 8 nucleotides line up with TRBD2. Germline trimming cut 3 bases from V and 4 bases from J; bases unmatched to any gene: 2. Germline V gene data show CDR1 as SGHAT and CDR2 as FQNNGV. CDR3 size: 14 residues. CDR3 nucleotide sequence: TGTGCCAGCAGCTTGCGCGGGGGGTACAATGAGCAGTTCTTC. Amino acids: CASSLRGGYNEQFF.

This clone has a count of ten or more. The chain recombines TRBV20-1 with TRBJ1-2; D possibly corresponds to TRBD1 (6 bases). Germline V CDR1 and CDR2: DFQATT, SNEGSKA (reference sequence). The CDR3 is made up of 11 amino acids. V was clipped by 5 bases and J by 5 bases, with 9 bases between them. This CDR3 reads CSAATGYGYTF. The CDR3 DNA sequence: TGCAGTGCTGCAACAGGGTATGGCTACACCTTC.

Concerning this clone: This may stem from a read error, because a much larger clone lies one nucleotide away. The CDR3 carries no conserved terminal phenylalanine or tryptophan, so it likely arises from a read error. The rearrangement uses TRBV6-6 and TRBJ2-1, with D tentatively TRBD1 (5 bases). Germline values: CDR1 MNHNY, CDR2 SVGAGI (reference sequence). There are 15 residues in the CDR3. The V end was cut by 0 bases, the J end by 4 bases, with 10 bases between. The CDR3: CASSYSGRAYNEQFL. CDR3 nucleotide sequence: TGTGCCAGCAGTTACTCGGGCAGGGCATACAATGAGCAGTTCCTC.

The V call is TRBV6-2 or TRBV6-3, the J call TRBJ1-2; no firm D call. Trimming left V 5 bases short and J 4 bases short, with 11 bases between. CDR1 and CDR2 from the germline V gene are MNHEY and SVGEGT. The CDR3 length is 13 residues. In nucleotides, the CDR3 is TGTGCCAGCAGTACTACAATCCTCTATGGCTACACCTTC. Translated, it gives CASSTTILYGYTF.

This clone has ten or more counts. The chain uses TRBV28 and TRBJ2-5; D is ambiguous. Trimming cost V 2 bases and J 1 base, with 5 bases left between them. There are 13 residues in the CDR3. Germline V CDR1 and CDR2: MDHEN, SYDVKM. The CDR3 DNA sequence: TGTGCCAGCAGTTTAAAAGGCCAAGAGACCCAGTACTTC. This gives the protein CASSLKGQETQYF.

At least ten counts were recorded for this clone. V gene TRBV7-8 combines with J gene TRBJ2-2; D gene ambiguous. The germline V gene has CDR1 SGHVS and CDR2 FQNEAQ. The CDR3 runs 17 residues. V lost 3 bases, J lost 2 bases, and 16 bases lay in between. For the CDR3, the DNA is TGTGCCAGCAGCTTCTCCGGTGCAGCTAAAAACACCGGGGAGCTGTTTTTT. Encoded protein: CASSFSGAAKNTGELFF.

This clone was detected ten times or more. The chain links TRBV5-1 to TRBJ2-7; 7 bases are shared with TRBD1. The J segment lost 0 bases and the V segment lost 5 bases, leaving 5 bases of the junction unmatched. Germline assignment: CDR1 SGHRS and CDR2 YFSETQ. The CDR3 runs 14 residues. Written as DNA, the CDR3 is TGCGCCAGCAGTTATACAGGGGCCTCCTACGAGCAGTACTTC. This translates into CASSYTGASYEQYF. Using reference TRBV5-1 and TRBJ2-7 for the parts outside the CDR3, the full variable domain is KAGVTQTPRYLIKTRGQQVTLSCSPISGHRSVSWYQQTPGQGLQFLFEYFSETQRNKGNFPGRFSGRQFSNSRSEMNVSTLELGDSALYLCASSYTGASYEQYFGPGTRLTVT.

This clone was seen more than once but under ten times. V is TRBV6-2 or TRBV6-3 and J is TRBJ1-2; 10 positions match TRBD1. The germline V gene encodes CDR1 MNHEY and CDR2 SVGEGT. The ends lost 0 bases at V and 5 bases at J; junction bases unmatched: 3. This CDR3 spans 15 amino acids. CDR3 DNA: TGTGCCAGCAGTTACTCGGGACAGGGGAAGTATGGCTACACCTTC. Protein: CASSYSGQGKYGYTF.

A few counts support this clone. The V and J genes are TRBV10-3 and TRBJ2-2, with 9 bases that match TRBD1. The length of the CDR3 is 16 residues. CDR1 and CDR2 (germline): ENHRY, SYGVKD. V gave up 3 bases and J gave up 6 bases; unmatched junction bases: 8. DNA for the CDR3: TGTGCCATCAGTGATGGGGACAGGGTACAGTCCGGGGAGCTGTTTTTT. Encoded protein: CAISDGDRVQSGELFF.

The chain couples TRBV12-3 or TRBV12-4 to TRBJ1-1, with no clear D. This CDR3 region has 11 residues. Trimming took 6 bases from V and 6 from J, leaving 8 bases between them. The CDR3 nucleotides read TGTGCCAGCAGGCAGAGCGCTGAAGCTTTCTTT. It yields the protein CASRQSAEAFF.

By sample fraction, this clone is medium-sized (0.01 to 0.1%). This chain joins TRBV7-9 and TRBJ2-7; D gene uncertain. Trimming removed 0 bases from V and 2 bases from J, with 2 bases in between. The CDR3 sequence is 12 residues long. Germline V gene data show CDR1 as SEHNR and CDR2 as FQNEAQ (reference sequence). As DNA, the CDR3 is TGTGCCAGCAGCTTAGCGACCTACGAGCAGTACTTC. Translated, it gives CASSLATYEQYF.

The rearrangement uses TRBV6-1 and TRBJ2-2, with no clear D. Trimming took off 6 bases at V and 3 bases at J, with 17 bases between the two ends. Germline V lookup: CDR1 MNHNS, CDR2 SASEGT. This CDR3 comprises 16 residues. DNA of the CDR3: TGTGCCAGCAGAGAAATACAGAGCTTAGACACCGGGGAGCTGTTTTTT. Translated, it gives CASREIQSLDTGELFF.

This clone has just a few counts. V and J are TRBV28 and TRBJ1-1, with D perhaps matching TRBD1 (6 bases). With 5 bases removed from V and 0 bases from J, the gap between germline ends came to 16 bases. Germline CDR1 reads MDHEN; CDR2 reads SYDVKM. This CDR3 is 16 amino acids long. CDR3 nucleotides: TGTGCCAGCAGTACCCCACAGGGAGGGATGAACACTGAAGCTTTCTTT. Encoded protein: CASSTPQGGMNTEAFF.

CDR3 coding DNA: TGTGCCAGCAGTAAGGGGACTAGCGCTGAGACCCAGTACTTC. As protein: CASSKGTSAETQYF. This chain uses TRBV6-1 with TRBJ2-5; TRBD2 agrees at 10 bases. CDR3 size: 14 residues. J gave up 5 bases and V 5 bases, and 5 bases lay outside the gene matches. Germline values: CDR1 MNHNS, CDR2 SASEGT.

This clone was counted a few times. The chain combines TRBV11-2 with TRBJ2-3, with 8 bases fitting TRBD2. The CDR3 has 15 residues. With V trimmed by 5 bases and J by 2 bases, 6 bases remained unmatched. Germline-derived CDR1 and CDR2 are SGHAT and FQNNGV. The DNA for the CDR3 is TGTGCCAGCAGCCAGACTAGCGTGATCACAGATACGCAGTATTTT. Protein sequence: CASSQTSVITDTQYF.

In its sample, this clone was seen many times. The gene calls are TRBV7-8 and TRBJ2-1, with TRBD1 matching 7 bases. The trim removed 6 bases at V and 6 bases at J, leaving 2 bases unmatched. CDR1 and CDR2 (germline): SGHVS, FQNEAQ. The CDR3 spans 12 residues. The CDR3 DNA is TGTGCCAGCAGAACAGGGGTCAATGAGCAGTTCTTC. It yields the protein CASRTGVNEQFF. Full variable domain (rest looked up from reference TRBV7-8 and TRBJ2-1): GAGVSQSPRYKVAKRGQDVALRCDPISGHVSLFWYQQALGQGPEFLTYFQNEAQLDKSGLPSDRFFAERPEGSVSTLKIQRTQQEDSAVYLCASRTGVNEQFFGPGTRLTVL.